The subject of this entry is one T cell receptor beta chain. Its antigen remains unknown. This sample is drawn from a study of T cell responses to AZD1222 COVID-19 vaccine. Findings and caveats of the study: Donors were largely white British and mainly female; clonal diversity was possibly underestimated.

Using immunoSEQ multiplex PCR, the repertoire was profiled, and TCRdb retains in-frame clones only, with some absent. The table includes 150,000 or so clones, 94% detected once. The length of the CDR3 is 18 residues. Germline CDR1 and CDR2: MNHEY and SVGEGT. V lost 1 base and J 0 bases, leaving 16 bases between the germline ends. The specimen was peripheral blood, collected 28 days after the second AZD1222 dose. The rearrangement links TRBV6-2 or TRBV6-3 to TRBJ2-4, with a tentative D call TRBD1 (5 bases). This sequence originates from an adult who received the AZD1222 COVID-19 vaccine. CDR3 nucleotides: TGTGCCAGCAGTTACTTTCAGACAGTCCCTCTAGCCAAAAACATTCAGTACTTC. This gives the protein CASSYFQTVPLAKNIQYF.